The 26 T cell receptor beta chains in this list originate from one sample, sequenced in a study of T cells in tuberculosis. Cells were sorted from thawed PBMC rested overnight and stained with GMM-loaded CD1B tetramer, viability dye and anti-CD3. CD1B tetramers were loaded with Rhodococcus equi-derived C32 glucose monomycolate. Data came from immunoSEQ multiplex PCR; TCRdb stores just in-frame clones and leaves some out. The table lists 80,000 to 100,000 clones, roughly 90% of them singletons, with approximately 1.9% in the top ten. Sequencing was done on a sample of CD1b-GMM tetramer-negative cells sorted from PBMCs. The receptors were sampled from an adult woman with latent tuberculosis.

To note about this clone: The identical CDR3 is also encoded by other nucleotide sequences in the sample. The chain recombines TRBV5-4 with TRBJ1-2, with D possibly matching TRBD1 (5 bases). This CDR3 is built from 13 residues. CDR1 and CDR2 (germline): SGHNT, YYREEE (reference sequence). V gave up 7 bases and J gave up 4 bases, with 14 bases separating them. In DNA, the CDR3 is TGTGCCAGCTCTCCTCCGGGGGGCTATGGCTACACCTTC. It is translated as CASSPPGGYGYTF.

The chain uses TRBV7-2 and TRBJ1-6; the match to TRBD1 covers 7 bases. This CDR3 contains 18 residues. V shed 4 bases, J shed 0 bases, and the junction held 9 bases outside the gene matches. Germline lookup yields CDR1 SGHTA and CDR2 FQGNSA. In DNA, the CDR3 is TGTGCCAGCAGCTCCCCCAAGACAGGGTACTCCTATAATTCACCCCTCCACTTT. Residues: CASSSPKTGYSYNSPLHF. Full variable domain (remainder filled in from reference TRBV7-2 and TRBJ1-6): GAGVSQSPSNKVTEKGKDVELRCDPISGHTALYWYRQSLGQGLEFLIYFQGNSAPDKSGLPSDRFSAERTGGSVSTLTIQRTQQEDSAVYLCASSSPKTGYSYNSPLHFGNGTRLTVT.

This chain links TRBV11-2 with TRBJ2-6; D not resolved. The CDR3 extends over 14 amino acids. The V end lost 10 bases, the J end lost 0 bases, and 10 bases lay between the germline ends. CDR1 and CDR2 from the germline V gene are SGHAT and FQNNGV. CDR3 sequence reads: CATPTGSGANVLTF. CDR3 nucleotide sequence: TGTGCCACCCCGACTGGCTCTGGGGCCAACGTCCTGACTTTC.

J is TRBJ1-6 and V is TRBV4-2; no definite D call. Per germline, CDR1 LGHNA and CDR2 YNFKEQ. The V and J ends lost 0 bases and 4 bases respectively, with 7 bases between them. This CDR3 region has 15 residues. CDR3 residues: CASSQEGGYNSPLHF. DNA of the CDR3: TGTGCCAGCAGCCAAGAGGGAGGGTATAATTCACCCCTCCACTTT.

In this sample, this clone turned up once. The chain links TRBV27 to TRBJ2-3; 9 nucleotides align to TRBD2. This CDR3 comprises 17 residues. CDR1 MNHEY and CDR2 SMNVEV come from the germline V gene (reference sequence). J was trimmed by 0 bases and V by 5 bases; bases with no gene match: 9. The CDR3 coding sequence is TGTGCCAGCAGTAAGCCGGGACTAGCCCTCAGCACAGATACGCAGTATTTT. This codes for CASSKPGLALSTDTQYF.

This rearrangement joins TRBV6-1 to TRBJ2-7; 8 nucleotides line up with TRBD1. CDR1 and CDR2 (germline): MNHNS, SASEGT. V shed 4 bases and J 3 bases; nucleotides not matched to a gene: 5. The CDR3 consists of 14 residues. CDR3 sequence (DNA): TGTGCCAGCAGTGCATTCGGACAGGGCTACGAGCAGTACTTC. Residues: CASSAFGQGYEQYF.

This chain links TRBV5-4 with TRBJ2-3; 9 bases agree with TRBD1. CDR1 SGHNT and CDR2 YYREEE come from the germline V gene (reference sequence). CDR3 length equals 17 residues. J lost 2 bases, V lost 4 bases, and 11 bases had no gene match. DNA of the CDR3: TGTGCCAGCAGCGCGCGTCGCCGGGACAGGGCCACAGATACGCAGTATTTT. It yields the protein CASSARRRDRATDTQYF.

The rearrangement uses TRBV4-3 and TRBJ2-1; D possibly corresponds to TRBD1 (5 bases). Trimming stripped 3 bases from V and 6 bases from J, with 12 bases between. The CDR3 runs to 14 residues. Germline V gene sequence: CDR1 LGHNA, CDR2 YSLEER. CDR3 loop: CASSQTAKGNEQFF. The CDR3 nucleotides are TGCGCCAGCAGCCAGACAGCGAAAGGCAATGAGCAGTTCTTC.

V and J are TRBV28 and TRBJ2-3; TRBD2 aligns across 12 bases. CDR1 is MDHEN, CDR2 SYDVKM, per germline. Trimming cost V 1 base and J 1 base; bases outside gene matches: 3. The CDR3 runs to 17 residues. This CDR3 reads CASSLSASGGGTDTQYF. CDR3 coding DNA: TGTGCCAGCAGTTTATCGGCTAGCGGGGGGGGCACAGATACGCAGTATTTT.

This chain uses TRBV19 with TRBJ2-3; 9 bases line up with TRBD2. CDR3 length: 13 amino acids. Germline V gene sequence: CDR1 LNHDA, CDR2 SQIVND (reference sequence). Trimming took 4 bases from V and 9 from J; bases not matched to a gene: 5. CDR3 protein: CASSRRGGQTQYF. The CDR3 nucleotides are TGTGCCAGTAGTAGGCGGGGGGGCCAGACGCAGTATTTT.

This clone came up once. This chain connects TRBV2 to TRBJ2-5; TRBD1 agrees at 9 bases. J gave up 5 bases and V 6 bases, and 7 bases lay outside the gene matches. CDR1 is SNHLY, CDR2 FYNNEI, per germline. CDR3 length: 14 amino acids. This CDR3 reads CASSQQGAGETQYF. CDR3 coding DNA: TGTGCCAGCAGCCAACAGGGGGCCGGGGAGACCCAGTACTTC.

CDR3 bases: TGTGCCAGCAGCCCCCAGGACTCCTACGAGCAGTACTTC. This encodes CASSPQDSYEQYF. The J gene is TRBJ2-7, the V gene TRBV7-9; D not resolved. From germline, CDR1 is SEHNR and CDR2 FQNEAQ (reference sequence). The CDR3 extends over 13 amino acids. Trimming left V 5 bases short and J 0 bases short, with 8 bases between.

In its sample, this clone was seen once. The chain recombines TRBV7-8 with TRBJ1-3, with 7 bases lining up with TRBD1. The trim removed 0 bases at V and 5 bases at J, leaving 4 bases unmatched. CDR1 SGHVS and CDR2 FQNEAQ come from the germline V gene. The CDR3 covers 15 residues. The CDR3 loop is CASSLAGQKRNTIYF. CDR3 bases: TGTGCCAGCAGCTTAGCGGGACAGAAACGAAACACCATATATTTT.

The genes are TRBV19 and TRBJ1-5, with a weak D call TRBD1 (5 bases). Trimming stripped 1 base from V and 0 bases from J, with 13 bases between. Germline values: CDR1 LNHDA, CDR2 SQIVND (reference sequence). The CDR3 runs to 17 residues. CDR3 sequence (DNA): TGTGCCAGTAGTATAGGTCAGGGCCCTTATAGCAATCAGCCCCAGCATTTT. Residues: CASSIGQGPYSNQPQHF. The variable domain in full, with the rest retrieved from reference TRBV19 and TRBJ1-5, is DGGITQSPKYLFRKEGQNVTLSCEQNLNHDAMYWYRQDPGQGLRLIYYSQIVNDFQKGDIAEGYSVSREKKESFPLTVTSAQKNPTAFYLCASSIGQGPYSNQPQHFGDGTRLSIL.

This chain links TRBV28 with TRBJ1-2, with TRBD1 as a possible D gene (5 bases). The V gene's germline CDR1 is MDHEN and CDR2 SYDVKM. The CDR3 contains 11 residues. Trimming took off 2 bases at V and 9 bases at J, with 7 bases between the two ends. The CDR3 loop is CASSLGARYTF. As DNA, the CDR3 is TGTGCCAGCAGTTTAGGGGCCCGCTACACCTTC.

The chain recombines TRBV9 with TRBJ1-6, with D perhaps matching TRBD1 (6 bases). The V gene lost 4 bases and the J gene lost 9 bases, with 20 bases spanning the gap. The CDR3 spans 16 residues. Germline values: CDR1 SGDLS, CDR2 YYNGEE. The CDR3 DNA reads as TGTGCCAGCAGCCCCTCAGACAGGAGGGGGGGTTCACCCCTCCACTTT. This codes for CASSPSDRRGGSPLHF.

The chain employs TRBV4-3 and TRBJ2-2; D perhaps matches TRBD1 (7 bases). The V gene lost 2 bases and the J gene lost 0 bases, with 16 bases spanning the gap. Germline CDR1 and CDR2: LGHNA and YSLEER. This CDR3 is 18 amino acids long. This CDR3 is CASSQNRGGTANTGELFF. The DNA for the CDR3 is TGCGCCAGCAGCCAAAATAGGGGCGGGACAGCGAACACCGGGGAGCTGTTTTTT.

The CDR3 reads CAWGGSRAFF. The DNA for the CDR3 is TGTGCCTGGGGAGGGAGTAGGGCTTTCTTT. The genes are TRBV30 and TRBJ1-1; no clear D gene. Germline V gives CDR1 GTSNPN, CDR2 SVGIG (reference sequence). The ends were cut back, 5 bases at V and 11 bases at J, with 12 bases in the middle. The CDR3 length is 10 residues.

The V call is TRBV15, the J call TRBJ1-5; 7 bases match TRBD1. Germline V gene lookup returns CDR1 LNHNV and CDR2 YYDKDF (reference sequence). There are 15 residues in the CDR3. After removal of 3 bases from V and 2 bases from J, the junction contained 4 bases not matched to a gene. CDR3 region: CATSSIGQGNQPQHF. DNA of the CDR3: TGTGCCACCAGCAGCATCGGACAGGGCAATCAGCCCCAGCATTTT.

The rearrangement joins TRBV19 to TRBJ1-2, with 8 bases fitting TRBD1. Germline V lookup: CDR1 LNHDA, CDR2 SQIVND (reference sequence). The length of the CDR3 is 16 residues. V was clipped by 2 bases and J by 3 bases; unmatched bases: 8. CDR3 bases: TGTGCCAGTAGTATAAACCCGGACAGGGCCGACTATGGCTACACCTTC. Protein product: CASSINPDRADYGYTF.

CDR3 region: CASTATAKSYEQYF. The DNA of the CDR3 is TGTGCCAGTACCGCGACAGCAAAGTCCTACGAGCAGTACTTC. The chain has TRBV19 and TRBJ2-7, with D perhaps matching TRBD1 (5 bases). CDR3 size: 14 residues. CDR1 LNHDA and CDR2 SQIVND come from the germline V gene (reference sequence). V was pared by 7 bases and J by 1 base, with 14 bases between.

The rearrangement links TRBV5-3 to TRBJ2-5; D is possibly TRBD1 (6 bases). TRBV5-3 carries the ORF label, with uncertain function. Trimming pared 4 bases from V and 1 base from J, leaving 11 bases between. The CDR3 consists of 14 residues. The CDR3, as DNA: TGTGCCAGAAGCGTTGGACAGACCCAAGAGACCCAGTACTTC. It specifies CARSVGQTQETQYF.

The chain has TRBV30 and TRBJ2-7, with 8 bases aligning to TRBD2. The CDR3 totals 13 residues. Trimming cost V 0 bases and J 6 bases; bases outside gene matches: 4. Germline V lookup: CDR1 GTSNPN, CDR2 SVGIG (reference sequence). The CDR3 bases are TGTGCCTGGAGTGTCGCGGGGGGTTCCGAGCAGTACTTC. It is translated as CAWSVAGGSEQYF.

In regard to this clone: Germline is not matched at one junction end, which may reflect a read error. This sequence joins TRBV7-7 and TRBJ2-2; 8 bases align to TRBD1. This CDR3 is built from 15 residues. CDR1 is SSHAT and CDR2 is FNYEAQ in the germline V gene (reference sequence). CDR3 DNA: TGTGCTAGCAGCCCGGGACAGGCGTCCACCGGGGAGCTGTTTTTT. It yields the protein CASSPGQASTGELFF. Complete variable domain (other parts from reference TRBV7-7 and TRBJ2-2): GAGVSQSPRYKVTKRGQDVTLRCDPISSHATLYWYQQALGQGPEFLTYFNYEAQPDKSGLPSDRFSAERPEGSISTLTIQRTEQRDSAMYRCASSPGQASTGELFFGEGSRLTVL.

In DNA form, the CDR3 reads TGCGCCAGCAGCTTCCGTGTTCCTACTAGCACAGATACGCAGTATTTT. Translated: CASSFRVPTSTDTQYF. V and J are TRBV5-1 and TRBJ2-3; D uncertain. This CDR3 is 16 amino acids long. The V end was cut by 2 bases, the J end by 0 bases, with 13 bases between. CDR1 and CDR2 from the germline V gene are SGHRS and YFSETQ.

This rearrangement joins TRBV30 to TRBJ1-6; TRBD1 aligns across 7 bases. The CDR3 consists of 16 residues. Germline V lookup: CDR1 GTSNPN, CDR2 SVGIG (reference sequence). V lost 4 bases and J lost 9; bases outside the gene matches: 15. In nucleotides, the CDR3 is TGTGCCTGGACGGTTCAGGGGGGCTCCGGGCTTTCACCCCTCCACTTT. This codes for CAWTVQGGSGLSPLHF.